What follows is one T cell receptor beta chain and its context. Its target is not known. Time point denoted: cycle 4 day 1 (C4D1), after 6 weeks of nivolumab. After autologous stem cell transplantation all patients relapsed, and prior brentuximab vedotin exposure differed between cohorts. By magnetic negative selection, CD4+ T cells were purified from thawed PBMCs. This record belongs to a study of PD-1 blockade in classical Hodgkin lymphoma. General study findings and limits: By C4D1, CD4+ diversity increased significantly, especially in complete responders.

Generated by immunoSEQ multiplex PCR, the TCRdb table keeps only in-frame clones and is missing some. This table holds over 15,000 clones, over 65% found once. Germline V lookup: CDR1 SGHTA, CDR2 FQGNSA. The CDR3 contains 15 residues. Trimming cost V 3 bases and J 2 bases, with 11 bases left between them. The clonotype was recovered from a human donor with classical Hodgkin lymphoma. The source was CD4+ T cells from blood, collected before the fourth cycle of nivolumab. The V gene is TRBV7-2, the J gene TRBJ1-5; D not resolved. The CDR3 reads CASSFLGQGNQPQHF. The CDR3 bases are TGTGCCAGCAGCTTTCTGGGTCAGGGCAATCAGCCCCAGCATTTT.